This T cell receptor beta chain was recorded in a study of OX40 agonist ivuxolimab in advanced cancers. Broader study findings: Some nonresponders additionally presented with little normalized T-cell clonal expansion. Dosing at 0.1 to 3.0 mg/kg was accompanied by clonal expansion of CD4+ and CD8+ blood T cells by week 6. The study found that CD8+ T cells averaged more expanded clones than CD4+.

This clone was detected a few times. Its antigen is unknown. This CDR3 has 13 residues. Between the trimmed V and J ends, which lost 7 bases and 1 base, there was a span of 10 bases. CDR1 and CDR2 (germline): MNHEY, SVGAGI. Blood samples were obtained at baseline, cycle 4 day 1, and cycle 7 day 1. Some clones are missing from TCRdb's copy, which holds only in-frame ones; the method was immunoSEQ multiplex PCR. The sample records about 59,000 clones, approximately 87% being singletons. V usage is TRBV6-5 and J usage is TRBJ1-1; D unclear. The receptor comes from an adult with an advanced solid tumor such as melanoma, head and neck, liver or kidney cancer. The sequencing here drew on CD4+ or CD8+ T cells sorted from blood, taken in a trial of the OX40 agonist ivuxolimab. Here the CDR3 reads CASTRSGNTEAFF. For the CDR3, the DNA is TGTGCCAGCACGAGGAGCGGGAACACTGAAGCTTTCTTT.